The rows below give T cell receptor beta chains drawn from one sample of a study of shared clonotypes between healthy human individuals. Clones were sequenced by immunoSEQ multiplex PCR, and TCRdb holds only the in-frame ones, with some missing. In the table there are about 1.1 million clones, 77% of which are singletons. Sequenced: memory CD4+ T cells from PBMCs. These TCRs come from a young man in good health. Some clones in this sample may be carry-over from other donors' samples. The CDR3 runs from the conserved cysteine through the conserved F or W. D genes are given only for firm matches. Not all rows give a size; the values are once, few, many and, for expanded clones, a class.

d_call	v_call	clone_size	j_call	cdr3_aa	cdr3_nt
NA	TRBV29-1	NA	TRBJ1-1	CSVMGHFSRGNTEAFF	TGCAGCGTAATGGGACACTTCTCGAGGGGGAACACTGAAGCTTTCTTT
NA	TRBV27	NA	TRBJ1-2	CASRVGTSTNYGYTF	TGTGCCAGCAGAGTCGGGACATCAACTAACTATGGCTACACCTTC
TRBD2	TRBV5-6	NA	TRBJ2-1	CASSLGLANDYNEQFF	TGTGCCAGCAGCTTGGGACTAGCGAATGATTACAATGAGCAGTTCTTC
TRBD1	TRBV7-8	once	TRBJ1-1	CASSTRQGSGGQAFF	TGTGCCAGCAGCACCCGACAGGGTTCCGGAGGACAAGCTTTCTTT
TRBD2	TRBV7-3	NA	TRBJ2-1	CASSLVSGENEQFF	TGTGCCAGCAGCTTAGTCAGCGGGGAGAATGAGCAGTTCTTC
NA	TRBV5-6	NA	TRBJ1-2	CASSFLTVSKGYGYTF	TGTGCCAGCAGCTTCCTGACGGTGTCAAAGGGGTATGGCTACACCTTC
NA	TRBV7-9	NA	TRBJ1-2	CASSWGPSGGYTF	TGTGCCAGCAGCTGGGGCCCGTCGGGAGGCTACACCTTC
NA	TRBV5-1	NA	TRBJ2-3	CASSFGGQASTDTQYF	TGCGCCAGCAGCTTTGGAGGGCAGGCTAGCACAGATACGCAGTATTTT
TRBD2	TRBV6-1	NA	TRBJ2-7	CASSEFAGVGDEQYF	TGTGCCAGCAGTGAATTTGCGGGGGTGGGCGACGAGCAGTACTTC
TRBD2	TRBV6-1	NA	TRBJ2-1	CASSEGETSDEQFF	TGTGCCAGCAGTGAAGGAGAGACTAGCGATGAGCAGTTCTTC
TRBD1	TRBV5-6	NA	TRBJ2-2	CASSFRDRGRAGELFF	TGTGCCAGCAGCTTCCGGGACAGGGGTCGAGCCGGGGAGCTGTTTTTT
NA	TRBV30	few	TRBJ1-3	CAWRTDWGGNTIYF	TGTGCCTGGAGAACGGACTGGGGAGGAAACACCATATATTTT
TRBD2	TRBV11-2	NA	TRBJ2-1	CASSLDEGGRVFF	TGTGCCAGCAGCTTAGATGAGGGCGGGAGGGTGTTCTTC
NA	TRBV29-1	many	TRBJ1-1	CSGSAGWGMNTEAFF	TGCAGCGGATCGGCAGGGTGGGGGATGAACACTGAAGCTTTCTTT
NA	TRBV19	NA	TRBJ1-3	CASKTDQGRRLSGNTIYF	TGTGCCAGTAAGACCGATCAGGGACGACGCCTCTCTGGAAACACCATATATTTT
NA	TRBV5-4	NA	TRBJ1-5	CASSFGTSSNQPQHF	TGTGCCAGCAGCTTTGGGACATCGAGCAATCAGCCCCAGCATTTT
NA	TRBV27	NA	TRBJ2-1	CASSSPTQTRSYNEQFF	TGTGCCAGCAGTTCCCCTACGCAGACACGGTCCTACAATGAGCAGTTCTTC
NA	TRBV7-9	NA	TRBJ2-3	CASSLDVTDTQYF	TGTGCCAGCAGCTTAGACGTCACAGATACGCAGTATTTT
TRBD2	TRBV6-5	NA	TRBJ2-1	CASRKTSYGEQFF	TGTGCCAGCAGAAAGACTAGCTATGGTGAGCAGTTCTTC
TRBD1	TRBV30	NA	TRBJ1-2	CAWSVKGQNYGYTF	TGTGCCTGGAGTGTAAAGGGACAGAACTATGGCTACACCTTC
NA	TRBV15	NA	TRBJ2-3	CATSRDVGPPGDTQYF	TGTGCCACCAGCAGAGATGTGGGACCCCCGGGGGATACGCAGTATTTT
NA	TRBV28	NA	TRBJ2-3	CASTRSGPRGPDTQYF	TGTGCCAGCACCCGATCGGGGCCTCGCGGGCCAGATACGCAGTATTTT
NA	TRBV28	NA	TRBJ2-7	CASSPTWEQSF	TGTGCCAGCAGCCCCACGTGGGAGCAGAGCTTC
NA	TRBV11-2	many	TRBJ2-7	CASSFPRAAEQYF	TGTGCCAGCAGCTTCCCCCGGGCCGCCGAGCAGTACTTC
NA	TRBV28	once	TRBJ1-5	CASSSPRQAYSNQPQHF	TGTGCCAGCAGTTCCCCCCGGCAGGCTTATAGCAATCAGCCCCAGCATTTT
TRBD1	TRBV10-3	NA	TRBJ2-1	CAISGTGGYNEQFF	TGTGCCATCAGTGGAACAGGGGGCTACAATGAGCAGTTCTTC
TRBD2	TRBV27	NA	TRBJ2-7	CASSTLAGGRTYEQYF	TGTGCCAGCAGTACCCTAGCGGGAGGTCGGACCTACGAGCAGTACTTC
NA	TRBV29-1	once	TRBJ2-5	CSGRRGWETQYF	TGCAGCGGTAGAAGGGGGTGGGAGACCCAGTACTTC
TRBD1	TRBV27	few	TRBJ1-2	CASSPRDRAVYGYTF	TGTGCCAGCAGTCCCCGGGACAGGGCCGTCTATGGCTACACCTTC
NA	TRBV7-9	NA	TRBJ2-5	CASSFPRGLQETQYF	TGTGCCAGCAGCTTCCCTCGGGGCCTCCAAGAGACCCAGTACTTC
NA	TRBV6-1	NA	TRBJ2-1	CASREVDEQFF	TGTGCCAGCAGAGAGGTCGATGAGCAGTTCTTC
TRBD2	TRBV6-4	NA	TRBJ2-2	CASRASGANTGELFF	TGTGCCAGCAGAGCTAGCGGAGCGAACACCGGGGAGCTGTTTTTT
NA	TRBV2	NA	TRBJ1-1	CASSVDAGKGTEAFF	TGTGCCAGCAGTGTGGATGCAGGGAAAGGCACTGAAGCTTTCTTT
NA	TRBV11-2	once	TRBJ2-1	CASSVRGNEQFF	TGTGCCAGCAGCGTGAGGGGGAATGAGCAGTTCTTC
TRBD2	TRBV7-2	NA	TRBJ2-3	CASSRGLTSGSLDTQYF	TGTGCCAGCAGCCGCGGACTAACTAGCGGGAGTCTAGATACGCAGTATTTT
TRBD2	TRBV5-1	few	TRBJ2-1	CASSGPSGSSNEQFF	TGCGCCAGCAGCGGACCTAGCGGGAGTAGCAATGAGCAGTTCTTC
TRBD1	TRBV5-1	NA	TRBJ2-7	CASSSTGGPGGEQYF	TGCGCCAGCAGCAGTACAGGGGGCCCCGGGGGCGAGCAGTACTTC
TRBD1	TRBV10-3	NA	TRBJ2-2	CAISPNPGQGFTGELFF	TGTGCCATCAGCCCTAACCCGGGACAGGGGTTTACCGGGGAGCTGTTTTTT
NA	TRBV5-1	once	TRBJ2-3	CASSFRERSSDTQYF	TGCGCCAGCAGCTTTCGGGAGAGGAGCTCAGATACGCAGTATTTT
NA	TRBV5-1	NA	TRBJ2-7	CASSRRTVSYEQYF	TGCGCCAGCAGCCGCCGCACGGTCTCCTACGAGCAGTACTTC
NA	TRBV7-8	NA	TRBJ2-7	CASSYGPGQYF	TGTGCCAGCAGCTATGGGCCCGGGCAGTACTTC
NA	TRBV10-3	NA	TRBJ2-7	CAISDSRWVLDF	TGTGCCATCAGTGATAGCAGGTGGGTGTTGGACTTC
NA	TRBV21-1	few	TRBJ2-1	CASSKALSGARLAGESSYNEQFF	TGTGCCAGCAGCAAAGCGCTTTCGGGAGCCCGACTAGCGGGGGAGAGCTCCTACAATGAGCAGTTCTTC
NA	TRBV27	NA	TRBJ2-7	CASSLEGKYEQYF	TGTGCCAGCAGTTTGGAAGGGAAGTACGAGCAGTACTTC
TRBD2	TRBV6-6	few	TRBJ2-7	CASSLAGVPYEQYF	TGTGCCAGCAGCTTAGCGGGAGTCCCCTACGAGCAGTACTTC
TRBD1	TRBV5-1	NA	TRBJ1-4	CASSSDRANEKLFF	TGCGCCAGCAGCTCGGACAGGGCAAATGAAAAACTGTTTTTT
NA	TRBV20-1	NA	TRBJ2-1	CSVGLFREQFF	TGCAGTGTAGGACTCTTTCGTGAGCAGTTCTTC
NA	TRBV5-1	NA	TRBJ2-3	CASTHRLGTDTQYF	TGCGCCAGCACCCACCGGTTAGGGACAGATACGCAGTATTTT
NA	TRBV9	NA	TRBJ2-1	CASSPQTVSNEQFF	TGTGCCAGCAGCCCCCAGACAGTCTCCAATGAGCAGTTCTTC
NA	TRBV18	NA	TRBJ1-2	CASSPRGDTSYGYTF	TGTGCCAGCTCACCGAGGGGGGATACCTCTTATGGCTACACCTTC
NA	TRBV18	NA	TRBJ2-5	CASSPALQETQYF	TGTGCCAGCTCCCCGGCACTTCAAGAGACCCAGTACTTC
TRBD2	TRBV28	NA	TRBJ2-3	CASAASGHFDTQYF	TGTGCGAGCGCAGCTAGCGGGCATTTTGATACGCAGTATTTT
TRBD2	TRBV11-2	NA	TRBJ2-7	CASSLSGSSRNEQYF	TGTGCCAGCAGCCTTAGCGGGAGTAGTAGGAACGAGCAGTACTTC
NA	TRBV5-4	NA	TRBJ2-2	CASSPSSQGSGTGELFF	TGTGCCAGCTCACCCTCCTCACAGGGAAGTGGAACCGGGGAGCTGTTTTTT
TRBD1	TRBV7-2	NA	TRBJ1-2	CASSLVADRVFGGYTF	TGTGCCAGCAGCTTAGTAGCGGACAGGGTTTTTGGTGGCTACACCTTC